These 29 T cell receptor beta chains came from one sample sequenced in a study of blood T cell repertoires in COVID-19. Produced via immunoSEQ multiplex PCR; TCRdb's table is partial and in-frame only. Counted here are fewer than 200,000 clones, about 85% occurring once; the ten biggest clones make up 0.8% to 1.2%. Material: peripheral blood. Receptors were obtained from a man aged 40-50 years with acute or convalescent COVID-19.

The chain couples TRBV18 to TRBJ1-1; D unresolved. Trimming pared 3 bases from V and 8 bases from J, leaving 16 bases between. From germline, CDR1 is KGHSH and CDR2 LQKENI. The CDR3 contains 14 residues. DNA of the CDR3: TGTGCCAGCTCACCCTTACCGGGAGGCGGGGAAGCTTTCTTT. Translating it yields CASSPLPGGGEAFF.

The sample holds one count of this clone. The chain carries TRBV6-2 or TRBV6-3 and TRBJ1-1; D might be TRBD1 (6 bases). The CDR3 loop spans 12 amino acids. V dropped 5 bases and J dropped 6 bases, with 10 bases sitting between them. Germline lookup yields CDR1 MNHEY and CDR2 SVGEGT. CDR3 residues: CASSRGSAEAFF. CDR3 coding DNA: TGTGCCAGCAGTAGGGGGAGCGCTGAAGCTTTCTTT.

This chain links TRBV5-5 with TRBJ1-1; D gene uncertain. The length of the CDR3 is 14 residues. The V gene's germline CDR1 is SGHKS and CDR2 YYEKEE (reference sequence). V was shortened by 0 bases and J by 1 base, with 7 bases between the two germline ends. CDR3 loop: CASSLGQENTEAFF. The CDR3 DNA reads TGTGCCAGCAGCTTGGGGCAGGAGAACACTGAAGCTTTCTTT. The variable domain in full, completed from reference TRBV5-5 and TRBJ1-1, reads DAGVTQSPTHLIKTRGQQVTLRCSPISGHKSVSWYQQVLGQGPQFIFQYYEKEERGRGNFPDRFSARQFPNYSSELNVNALLLGDSALYLCASSLGQENTEAFFGQGTRLTVV.

The chain joins TRBV11-3 to TRBJ2-1, with 10 bases that match TRBD2. The CDR3 is 15 amino acids. The V segment lost 0 bases and the J segment 8 bases; nucleotides outside the gene matches: 4. Germline CDR1 and CDR2: SGHNT and YENEEA. The CDR3 here is CASSLDSGGWDEQFF. The CDR3, as DNA: TGTGCCAGCAGCTTAGATAGCGGGGGGTGGGATGAGCAGTTCTTC.

In this sample, this clone turned up a few times. J is TRBJ2-3 and V is TRBV9, with D unclear. Germline V lookup: CDR1 SGDLS, CDR2 YYNGEE. Trimming left V 4 bases short and J 2 bases short, with 5 bases between. The CDR3 spans 12 residues. The DNA for the CDR3 is TGTGCCAGCAGCCCCCACACAGATACGCAGTATTTT. The encoded protein is CASSPHTDTQYF. Based on the CDR3 plus reference TRBV9 and TRBJ2-3, the full variable domain is DSGVTQTPKHLITATGQRVTLRCSPRSGDLSVYWYQQSLDQGLQFLIQYYNGEERAKGNILERFSAQQFPDLHSELNLSSLELGDSALYFCASSPHTDTQYFGPGTRLTVL.

The rearrangement links TRBV9 to TRBJ1-2, with TRBD1 matching 12 bases. Per the germline V gene, CDR1 is SGDLS and CDR2 is YYNGEE. The CDR3 sequence is 15 residues long. Unmatched junction bases numbered 5, after V lost 2 bases and J lost 6 bases. CDR3 loop: CASSVGQGALDGYTF. As DNA, the CDR3 is TGTGCCAGCAGCGTGGGACAGGGGGCTTTAGATGGCTACACCTTC.

The chain links TRBV7-6 to TRBJ1-1, with D unclear. Germline lookup yields CDR1 SGHVS and CDR2 FNYEAQ. The CDR3 is made up of 15 amino acids. V was pared by 2 bases and J by 0 bases, with 10 bases between. The CDR3: CASSLLSELNTEAFF. Here the CDR3 DNA reads TGTGCCAGCAGCTTATTGTCAGAATTGAACACTGAAGCTTTCTTT.

The chain uses TRBV7-7 and TRBJ2-2, with 9 bases aligning to TRBD1. With 2 bases clipped from V and 6 bases from J, the junction kept 7 bases outside the gene matches. Germline V gene sequence: CDR1 SSHAT, CDR2 FNYEAQ (reference sequence). The CDR3 totals 16 residues. The DNA of the CDR3 is TGTGCCAGCAGCTTAACCGGGACAGGGTTAGCCGGGGAGCTGTTTTTT. Its protein is CASSLTGTGLAGELFF. The full variable domain, rest sourced from reference TRBV7-7 and TRBJ2-2, is GAGVSQSPRYKVTKRGQDVTLRCDPISSHATLYWYQQALGQGPEFLTYFNYEAQPDKSGLPSDRFSAERPEGSISTLTIQRTEQRDSAMYRCASSLTGTGLAGELFFGEGSRLTVL.

The rearrangement joins TRBV7-9 to TRBJ1-3; unclear D gene. The CDR3 is 14 amino acids. Germline V gene lookup returns CDR1 SEHNR and CDR2 FQNEAQ (reference sequence). V dropped 4 bases and J dropped 4 bases, with 11 bases sitting between them. DNA of the CDR3: TGTGCCAGCAGCTCTGAGGCCACGGGAAACACCATATATTTT. Its translation: CASSSEATGNTIYF.

The rearrangement joins TRBV27 to TRBJ1-5, with TRBD1 matching 7 bases. The J segment lost 0 bases and the V segment lost 3 bases, leaving 8 bases of the junction unmatched. Germline V gene lookup returns CDR1 MNHEY and CDR2 SMNVEV (reference sequence). The CDR3 runs to 17 residues. CDR3 residues: CASSFRWTGGSNQPQHF. The CDR3 DNA is TGTGCCAGCAGTTTTCGCTGGACAGGAGGTAGCAATCAGCCCCAGCATTTT.

The chain combines TRBV7-8 with TRBJ2-1; D perhaps matches TRBD2 (5 bases). The germline gives CDR1 SGHVS, CDR2 FQNEAQ. Trimming stripped 5 bases from V and 12 bases from J, with 32 bases between. This CDR3 is built from 18 residues. Here the CDR3 reads CASSPSSYLGSYDGLQFF. CDR3 DNA: TGTGCCAGCAGCCCCTCCTCGTATCTGGGTTCGTATGACGGACTGCAGTTCTTC. Complete variable domain (other parts from reference TRBV7-8 and TRBJ2-1): GAGVSQSPRYKVAKRGQDVALRCDPISGHVSLFWYQQALGQGPEFLTYFQNEAQLDKSGLPSDRFFAERPEGSVSTLKIQRTQQEDSAVYLCASSPSSYLGSYDGLQFFGPGTRLTVL.

The chain has TRBV7-9 and TRBJ1-5; D unresolved. Germline V gene sequence: CDR1 SEHNR, CDR2 FQNEAQ (reference sequence). The V gene lost 0 bases and the J gene lost 7 bases, with 4 bases spanning the gap. The CDR3 is made up of 12 amino acids. CDR3 amino acids: CASSLASQPQHF. CDR3 DNA sequence: TGTGCCAGCAGCTTAGCTAGCCAGCCCCAGCATTTT.

This chain links TRBV10-3 with TRBJ2-7; 7 bases line up with TRBD2. The CDR3 has 15 residues. The germline V gene has CDR1 ENHRY and CDR2 SYGVKD. V gave up 2 bases and J gave up 3 bases; unmatched junction bases: 7. The CDR3 DNA reads as TGTGCCATCAGTGAGATCCAGCGGGGCTACTACGAGCAGTACTTC. Residues: CAISEIQRGYYEQYF.

J is TRBJ1-4 and V is TRBV9; D unresolved. Germline assignment: CDR1 SGDLS and CDR2 YYNGEE. V was trimmed by 0 bases and J by 7 bases, leaving 13 bases between them. The CDR3 sequence is 15 residues long. The CDR3 loop is CASSVGRIGAEKLFF. CDR3 nucleotide sequence: TGTGCCAGCAGCGTAGGTCGAATAGGAGCTGAAAAACTGTTTTTT.

This rearrangement joins TRBV9 to TRBJ2-1, with 8 bases aligning to TRBD2. Germline CDR1 SGDLS, CDR2 YYNGEE. J gave up 8 bases and V 0 bases, and 10 bases lay outside the gene matches. The CDR3 covers 16 residues. The CDR3 sequence is CASSVVGRGGLDEQFF. Here the CDR3 DNA reads TGTGCCAGCAGCGTAGTGGGACGGGGGGGCCTTGATGAGCAGTTCTTC.

The V call is TRBV7-3, the J call TRBJ2-5, with D tentatively TRBD2 (6 bases). V lost 4 bases, J lost 1 base, and 13 bases lay in between. Germline loops: CDR1 SGHTA, CDR2 FQGTGA. This CDR3 has 15 residues. The CDR3 sequence: CASSSSGGLQETQYF. The CDR3 DNA sequence: TGTGCCAGCAGCTCCTCCGGGGGACTCCAAGAGACCCAGTACTTC. Using reference TRBV7-3 and TRBJ2-5 for the parts outside the CDR3, the full variable domain is GAGVSQTPSNKVTEKGKYVELRCDPISGHTALYWYRQSLGQGPEFLIYFQGTGAADDSGLPNDRFFAVRPEGSVSTLKIQRTERGDSAVYLCASSSSGGLQETQYFGPGTRLLVL.

This clone turned up a few times. This chain uses TRBV19 with TRBJ1-2; 7 bases match TRBD1. This CDR3 is 12 amino acids long. With 11 bases clipped from V and 2 bases from J, the junction kept 5 bases outside the gene matches. The germline gives CDR1 LNHDA, CDR2 SQIVND (reference sequence). The CDR3 loop reads CAGKTGNYGYTF. The CDR3 DNA reads as TGTGCCGGAAAGACAGGGAACTATGGCTACACCTTC.

The chain couples TRBV5-6 to TRBJ1-1; 8 bases map to TRBD1. Unmatched junction bases numbered 9, after V lost 4 bases and J lost 4 bases. Germline CDR1 reads SGHDT; CDR2 reads YYEEEE. This CDR3 spans 15 amino acids. The CDR3 DNA reads as TGTGCCAGCAGCCAGCGGACAGGGTCGGGCACTGAAGCTTTCTTT. Its translation: CASSQRTGSGTEAFF.

The V and J genes are TRBV5-6 and TRBJ2-7, with 11 bases aligning to TRBD1. The V and J ends lost 5 bases and 4 bases, in that order; junction bases with no gene match: 8. Per germline, CDR1 SGHDT and CDR2 YYEEEE. The length of the CDR3 is 15 residues. The CDR3 is CASSSWDRGSYEQYF. CDR3 nucleotides: TGTGCCAGCAGTTCCTGGGACAGGGGGTCGTACGAGCAGTACTTC.

The chain is built from TRBV5-6 and TRBJ2-7; no firm D call. V gave up 0 bases and J gave up 3 bases, with 10 bases separating them. Germline CDR1 reads SGHDT; CDR2 reads YYEEEE. The length of the CDR3 is 14 residues. Here the CDR3 reads CASSLVWASYEQYF. CDR3 DNA sequence: TGTGCCAGCAGCTTGGTCTGGGCAAGCTACGAGCAGTACTTC.

This chain links TRBV6-2 or TRBV6-3 with TRBJ2-3; weak D call: TRBD1 (5 bases). V lost 5 bases and J 7 bases, leaving 16 bases between the germline ends. The CDR3 covers 14 residues. In germline, CDR1 is MNHEY, CDR2 SVGEGT. The CDR3 bases are TGTGCCAGCAGTCAACGCGCAGGGTCAAATACGCAGTATTTT. Translation gives CASSQRAGSNTQYF.

The chain has TRBV28 and TRBJ1-6; tentative D call: TRBD1 (5 bases). CDR3 length equals 15 residues. Deletions cut 5 bases from V and 8 bases from J, with 16 bases between. The germline gives CDR1 MDHEN, CDR2 SYDVKM. The CDR3 loop reads CASSPQGGFYSPLHF. CDR3 sequence (DNA): TGTGCCAGCAGTCCCCAGGGAGGGTTTTATTCACCCCTCCACTTT.

Only one count was recorded for this clone. The J gene is TRBJ2-5, the V gene TRBV5-5; TRBD2 agrees at 12 bases. Germline CDR1 is SGHKS and CDR2 is YYEKEE (reference sequence). Losses at the gene ends were 0 bases for V and 2 bases for J; bases not matched to a gene: 2. This CDR3 has 16 residues. CDR3 nucleotide sequence: TGTGCCAGCAGCTTGGGCCTAGCGGGGGGGCAAGAGACCCAGTACTTC. It is translated as CASSLGLAGGQETQYF.

This sequence joins TRBV14 and TRBJ1-4, with no clear D. V was pared by 1 base and J by 0 bases, with 9 bases between. This CDR3 is 16 amino acids long. Looked up from germline, CDR1 is SGHDN and CDR2 is FVKESK. CDR3 sequence reads: CASSQASSPTNEKLFF. As DNA, the CDR3 is TGTGCCAGCAGCCAAGCCTCAAGCCCAACTAATGAAAAACTGTTTTTT.

This chain links TRBV12-3 or TRBV12-4 with TRBJ1-1; D is ambiguous. The CDR3 runs to 13 residues. The V gene lost 6 bases and the J gene lost 3 bases, with 11 bases spanning the gap. CDR3 coding DNA: TGTGCCAGCAGCTTCGACTCAGACACTGAAGCTTTCTTT. Amino acids: CASSFDSDTEAFF.

The chain links TRBV5-1 to TRBJ1-1, with a weak D call TRBD1 (6 bases). Germline V gene lookup returns CDR1 SGHRS and CDR2 YFSETQ. V lost 2 bases and J lost 2, with 13 bases in between. The CDR3 extends over 15 amino acids. The CDR3 spells CASSLMGARNTEAFF. The CDR3 region has the DNA TGCGCCAGCAGCTTAATGGGGGCGCGAAACACTGAAGCTTTCTTT.

The chain is built from TRBV6-6 and TRBJ2-2, with 7 bases matching TRBD2. The CDR3 is 15 amino acids. V lost 7 bases, J lost 5 bases, and 10 bases stayed unmatched. Germline V gene lookup returns CDR1 MNHNY and CDR2 SVGAGI (reference sequence). As DNA, the CDR3 is TGTGCCAGCATACCTACGCGGGGGATGACCGGGGAGCTGTTTTTT. Encoded protein: CASIPTRGMTGELFF.

The chain employs TRBV5-1 and TRBJ1-1; D is perhaps TRBD1 (5 bases). This CDR3 is built from 15 residues. V was shortened by 2 bases and J by 1 base, with 12 bases between the two germline ends. CDR1 is SGHRS, CDR2 YFSETQ, per germline. In DNA, the CDR3 is TGCGCCAGCAGCTTCCCGGGGCGGGAGAACACTGAAGCTTTCTTT. Its protein is CASSFPGRENTEAFF.

V gene TRBV6-5 combines with J gene TRBJ2-7; the D gene is possibly TRBD1 (8 bases). The CDR3 length is 15 residues. Germline-derived CDR1 and CDR2 are MNHEY and SVGAGI. Between the trimmed V and J ends, which lost 6 bases and 3 bases, there was a span of 18 bases. CDR3 in amino acids: CASSRTGGVGYEQYF. The CDR3 nucleotides are TGTGCCAGCAGCCGCACAGGGGGGGTAGGCTACGAGCAGTACTTC.